This TCR beta chain was recorded in a study of Tregs in tolerant kidney transplant recipients. Details on this clone: Antigen: not known.

Study observations and caveats: Tregs expanded with activated donor B cells seemed most donor-specific. Biological reproducibility was not directly addressed, but technical replication error appeared minimal.

Looked up from germline, CDR1 is KGHSH and CDR2 is LQKENI. The CDR3 contains 15 residues. V lost 3 bases and J 0 bases, leaving 12 bases between the germline ends. This table comes from immunoSEQ multiplex PCR, and its TCRdb copy is limited to in-frame clones, with some not included. The sample shows 110,000 or so clones, approximately 90% of them seen only once. Unstimulated regulatory T cells (CD4+CD25+CD127-), CD4+CD25- non-regulatory cells, CD4 and CD8 cells were FACS-sorted from thawed PBMCs. Sequenced input: CD4+ T cells from blood. This clonotype was obtained from a human donor in good health. V gene TRBV18 combines with J gene TRBJ2-7; no clear D gene. CDR3 in DNA: TGTGCCAGCTCACCTCGGACGGCGAGCTCCTACGAGCAGTACTTC. Amino acid sequence: CASSPRTASSYEQYF.